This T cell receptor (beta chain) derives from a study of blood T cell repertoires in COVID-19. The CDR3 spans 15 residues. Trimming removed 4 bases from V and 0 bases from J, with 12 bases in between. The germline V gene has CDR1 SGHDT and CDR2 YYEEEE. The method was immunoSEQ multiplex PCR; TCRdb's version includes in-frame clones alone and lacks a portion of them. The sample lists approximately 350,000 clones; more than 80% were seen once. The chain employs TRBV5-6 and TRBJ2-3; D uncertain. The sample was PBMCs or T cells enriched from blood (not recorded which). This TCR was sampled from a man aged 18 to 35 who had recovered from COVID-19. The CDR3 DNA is TGTGCCAGCAGCCGGAGCCACGCTAGCACAGATACGCAGTATTTT. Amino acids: CASSRSHASTDTQYF.